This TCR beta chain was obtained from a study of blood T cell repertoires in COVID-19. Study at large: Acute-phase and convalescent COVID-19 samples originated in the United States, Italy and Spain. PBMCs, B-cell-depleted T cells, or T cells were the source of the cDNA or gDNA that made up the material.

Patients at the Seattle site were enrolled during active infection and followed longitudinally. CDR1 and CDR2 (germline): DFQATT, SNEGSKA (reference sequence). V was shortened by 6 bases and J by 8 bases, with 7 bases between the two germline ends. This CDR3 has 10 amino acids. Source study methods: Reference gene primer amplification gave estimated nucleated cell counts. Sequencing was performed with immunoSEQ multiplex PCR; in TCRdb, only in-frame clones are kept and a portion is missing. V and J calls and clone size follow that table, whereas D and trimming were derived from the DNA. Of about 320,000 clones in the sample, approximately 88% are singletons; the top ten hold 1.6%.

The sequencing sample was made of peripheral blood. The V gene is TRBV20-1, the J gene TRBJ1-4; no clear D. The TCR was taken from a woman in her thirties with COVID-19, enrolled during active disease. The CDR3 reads CSASAEKLFF. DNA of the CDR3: TGCAGTGCAAGCGCGGAAAAACTGTTTTTT.